This T cell receptor (beta chain) emerged from a study of cytomegalovirus exposure and HLA in healthy donors. This CDR3 has 15 residues. The germline V gene has CDR1 SEHNR and CDR2 FQNEAQ (reference sequence). Trimming left V 5 bases short and J 3 bases short, with 16 bases between. The study ran its PCR with 60 Vbeta and 13 Jbeta primers. Authors' data handling: The count from a later analysis was roughly 80 million unique TCR beta chains, roughly 11 million of them shared. The method was immunoSEQ multiplex PCR; TCRdb's version includes in-frame clones alone and lacks a portion of them. The V and J calls and clone size were taken over from that table, and D and trimming were inferred from the DNA. This sample contains 150,000 to 200,000 clones. Worth noting for this clone: Its matching antigen is unknown.

Study-wide results and caveats: Previously analyzed data showed that most TCR beta V segments were productive at a frequency of about 90% or about 30%. The number of N-insertions in an Asian-associated ancestry cluster was reportedly below the 666-donor mean in a later analysis. The listing of some 170 TCR beta chains classed them as cytomegalovirus-associated.

The sample was PBMCs. V is TRBV7-9 and J is TRBJ1-1; the D gene is possibly TRBD1 (5 bases). The clonotype comes from a man aged 25-40 years in good health and CMV-seronegative. The CDR3 here is CASSARTGGYTEAFF. The CDR3, as DNA: TGTGCCAGCAGCGCCAGGACGGGGGGATACACTGAAGCTTTCTTT.